One sample yielded the 3 T cell receptor beta chains listed below, sequenced in a study of T cells in localized non-small cell lung cancer. Clones were sequenced by immunoSEQ multiplex PCR, and TCRdb holds only the in-frame ones, with some missing. Of more than 1,000 clones in the sample, more than 15% were seen once. The sample consisted of normal lung tissue next to the tumor, taken before any cancer treatment. Receptors originate from a woman aged 35 to 75 with stage I lung adenocarcinoma.

This clone has a handful of counts. The chain combines TRBV6-8 with TRBJ2-7, with 7 nucleotides matching TRBD1. This CDR3 is built from 15 residues. The V and J ends lost 6 bases and 3 bases, in that order; junction bases with no gene match: 11. CDR1 is MNHGY and CDR2 is SAAAGT in the germline V gene. The DNA of the CDR3 is TGTGCCAGCAGCCGCTCTTCTCGACAGGGCTACGAGCAGTACTTC. This encodes CASSRSSRQGYEQYF.

The chain uses TRBV15 and TRBJ2-5; weak D call: TRBD2 (7 bases). The CDR3 is 14 amino acids. Per germline, CDR1 LNHNV and CDR2 YYDKDF (reference sequence). V lost 3 bases, J lost 4 bases, and 12 bases lay in between. The CDR3 DNA follows: TGTGCCACCAGCAGTCGAGGGGGGGGAGAGACCCAGTACTTC. This codes for CATSSRGGGETQYF.

This chain uses TRBV19 with TRBJ2-2, with 7 bases identical to TRBD1. The CDR3 contains 16 residues. CDR1 is LNHDA, CDR2 SQIVND, per germline (reference sequence). With V trimmed by 2 bases and J by 6 bases, 9 bases remained unmatched. CDR3 amino acids: CASSIRQGGWAGELFF. CDR3 DNA: TGTGCCAGTAGTATAAGACAGGGCGGTTGGGCCGGGGAGCTGTTTTTT.